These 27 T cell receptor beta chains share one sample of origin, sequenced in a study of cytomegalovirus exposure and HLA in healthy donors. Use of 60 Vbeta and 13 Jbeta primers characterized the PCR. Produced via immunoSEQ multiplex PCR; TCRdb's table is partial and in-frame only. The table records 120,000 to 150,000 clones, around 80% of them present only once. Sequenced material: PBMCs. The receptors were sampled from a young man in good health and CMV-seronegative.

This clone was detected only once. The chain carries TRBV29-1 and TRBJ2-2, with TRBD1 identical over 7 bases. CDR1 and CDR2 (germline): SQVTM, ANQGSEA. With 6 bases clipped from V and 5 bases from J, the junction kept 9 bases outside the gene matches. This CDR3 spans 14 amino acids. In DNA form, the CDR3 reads TGCAGCGTCTCCCCGGGACAGAAGACCGGGGAGCTGTTTTTT. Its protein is CSVSPGQKTGELFF.

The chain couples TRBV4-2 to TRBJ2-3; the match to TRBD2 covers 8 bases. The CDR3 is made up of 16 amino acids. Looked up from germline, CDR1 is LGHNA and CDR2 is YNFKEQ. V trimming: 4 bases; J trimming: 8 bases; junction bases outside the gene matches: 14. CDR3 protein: CASSPGRDFAVGTQYF. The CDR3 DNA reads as TGTGCCAGCAGCCCCGGGAGGGACTTCGCCGTGGGTACGCAGTATTTT.

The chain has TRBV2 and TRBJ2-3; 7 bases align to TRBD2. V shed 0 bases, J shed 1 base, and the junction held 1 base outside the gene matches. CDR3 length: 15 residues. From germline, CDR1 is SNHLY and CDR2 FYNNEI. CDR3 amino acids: CASSEALAGTDTQYF. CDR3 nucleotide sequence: TGTGCCAGCAGTGAAGCTCTAGCGGGCACAGATACGCAGTATTTT.

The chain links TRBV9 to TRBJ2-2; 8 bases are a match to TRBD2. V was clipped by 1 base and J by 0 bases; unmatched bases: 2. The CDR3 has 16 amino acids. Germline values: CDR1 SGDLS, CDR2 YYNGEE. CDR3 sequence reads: CASSVYSGANTGELFF. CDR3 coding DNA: TGTGCCAGCAGCGTATATAGCGGGGCGAACACCGGGGAGCTGTTTTTT.

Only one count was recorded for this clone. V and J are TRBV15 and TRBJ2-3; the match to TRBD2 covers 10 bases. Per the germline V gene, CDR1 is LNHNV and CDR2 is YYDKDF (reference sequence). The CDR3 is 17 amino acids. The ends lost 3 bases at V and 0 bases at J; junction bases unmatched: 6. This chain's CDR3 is CATSSGLAGASTDTQYF. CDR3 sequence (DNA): TGTGCCACCAGCAGTGGGCTAGCGGGAGCCAGCACAGATACGCAGTATTTT.

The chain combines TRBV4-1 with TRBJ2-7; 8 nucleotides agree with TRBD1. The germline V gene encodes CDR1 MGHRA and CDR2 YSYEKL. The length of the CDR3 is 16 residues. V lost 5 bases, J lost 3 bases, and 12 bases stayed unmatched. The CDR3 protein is CASSKVPRGRFYEQYF. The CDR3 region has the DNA TGCGCCAGCAGCAAAGTCCCCAGGGGGCGGTTCTACGAGCAGTACTTC.

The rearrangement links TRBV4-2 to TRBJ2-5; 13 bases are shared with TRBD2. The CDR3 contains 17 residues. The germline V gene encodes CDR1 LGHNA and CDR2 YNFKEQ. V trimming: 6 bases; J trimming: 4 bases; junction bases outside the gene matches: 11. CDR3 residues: CASRERTSGGMGETQYF. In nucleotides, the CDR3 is TGTGCCAGCAGGGAAAGGACTAGCGGGGGAATGGGAGAGACCCAGTACTTC.

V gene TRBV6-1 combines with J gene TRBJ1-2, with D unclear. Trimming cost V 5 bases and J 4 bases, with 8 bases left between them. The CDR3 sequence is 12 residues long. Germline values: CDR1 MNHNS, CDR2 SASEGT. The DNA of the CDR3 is TGTGCCAGCAGTTCAGGTTCCTATGGCTACACCTTC. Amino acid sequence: CASSSGSYGYTF.

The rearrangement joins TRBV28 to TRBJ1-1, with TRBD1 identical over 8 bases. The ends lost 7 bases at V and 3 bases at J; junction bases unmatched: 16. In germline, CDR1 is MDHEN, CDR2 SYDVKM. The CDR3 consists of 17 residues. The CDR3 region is CASTGEAGGPGDTEAFF. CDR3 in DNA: TGTGCCAGCACTGGCGAGGCAGGGGGCCCTGGGGACACTGAAGCTTTCTTT.

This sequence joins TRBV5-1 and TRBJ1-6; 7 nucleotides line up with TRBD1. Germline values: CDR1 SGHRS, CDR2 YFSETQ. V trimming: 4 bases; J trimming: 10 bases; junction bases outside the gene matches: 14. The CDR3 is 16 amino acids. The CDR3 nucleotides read TGCGCCAGCAGCCCGGGACAGAACTCAGGGACGTCACCCCTCCACTTT. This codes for CASSPGQNSGTSPLHF. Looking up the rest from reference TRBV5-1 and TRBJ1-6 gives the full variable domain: KAGVTQTPRYLIKTRGQQVTLSCSPISGHRSVSWYQQTPGQGLQFLFEYFSETQRNKGNFPGRFSGRQFSNSRSEMNVSTLELGDSALYLCASSPGQNSGTSPLHFGNGTRLTVT.

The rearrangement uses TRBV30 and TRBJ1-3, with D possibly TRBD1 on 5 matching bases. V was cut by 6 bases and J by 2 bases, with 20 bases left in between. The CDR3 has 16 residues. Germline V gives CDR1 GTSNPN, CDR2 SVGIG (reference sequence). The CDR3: CACHGTPLRAGNTIYF. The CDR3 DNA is TGTGCCTGTCACGGGACTCCCCTTCGGGCTGGAAACACCATATATTTT.

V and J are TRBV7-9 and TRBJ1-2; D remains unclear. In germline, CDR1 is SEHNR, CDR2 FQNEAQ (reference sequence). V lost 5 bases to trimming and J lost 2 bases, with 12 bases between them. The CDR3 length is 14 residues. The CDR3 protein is CASSPVPRNYGYTF. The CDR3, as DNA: TGTGCCAGCAGCCCCGTACCTAGGAACTATGGCTACACCTTC.

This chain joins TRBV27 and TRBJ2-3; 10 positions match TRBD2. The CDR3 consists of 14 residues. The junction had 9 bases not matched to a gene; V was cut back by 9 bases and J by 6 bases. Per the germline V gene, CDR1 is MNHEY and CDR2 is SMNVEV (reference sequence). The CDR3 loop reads CASHPSGRVDTQYF. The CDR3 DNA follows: TGTGCCAGTCACCCCAGCGGGAGGGTGGATACGCAGTATTTT.

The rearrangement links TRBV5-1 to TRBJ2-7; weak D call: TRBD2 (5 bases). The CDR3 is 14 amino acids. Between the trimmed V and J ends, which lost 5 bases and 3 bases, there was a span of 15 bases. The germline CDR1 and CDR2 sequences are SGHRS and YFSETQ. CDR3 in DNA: TGCGCCAGCAGGACCTCGAACGGAGGCTACGAGCAGTACTTC. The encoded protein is CASRTSNGGYEQYF.

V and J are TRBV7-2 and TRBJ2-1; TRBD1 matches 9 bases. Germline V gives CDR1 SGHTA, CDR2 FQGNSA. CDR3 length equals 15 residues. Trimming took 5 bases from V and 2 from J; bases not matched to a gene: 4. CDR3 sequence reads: CASSPRQGAYNEQFF. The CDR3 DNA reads TGTGCCAGCAGCCCCCGACAGGGGGCCTACAATGAGCAGTTCTTC.

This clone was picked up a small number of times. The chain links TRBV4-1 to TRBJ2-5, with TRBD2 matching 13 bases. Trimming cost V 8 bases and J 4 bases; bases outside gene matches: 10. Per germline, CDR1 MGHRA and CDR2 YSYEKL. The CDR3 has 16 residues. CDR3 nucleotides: TGCGCCAGCCGCCCGCTGACTAGCGGGAGGCGAGAGACCCAGTACTTC. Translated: CASRPLTSGRRETQYF.

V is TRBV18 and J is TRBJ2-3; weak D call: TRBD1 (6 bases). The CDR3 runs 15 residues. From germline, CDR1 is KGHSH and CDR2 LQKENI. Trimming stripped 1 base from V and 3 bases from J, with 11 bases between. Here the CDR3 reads CASSPLGRGTDTQYF. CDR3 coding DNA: TGTGCCAGCTCACCACTTGGCAGGGGAACAGATACGCAGTATTTT. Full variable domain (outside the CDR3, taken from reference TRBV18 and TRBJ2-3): NAGVMQNPRHLVRRRGQEARLRCSPMKGHSHVYWYRQLPEEGLKFMVYLQKENIIDESGMPKERFSAEFPKEGPSILRIQQVVRGDSAAYFCASSPLGRGTDTQYFGPGTRLTVL.

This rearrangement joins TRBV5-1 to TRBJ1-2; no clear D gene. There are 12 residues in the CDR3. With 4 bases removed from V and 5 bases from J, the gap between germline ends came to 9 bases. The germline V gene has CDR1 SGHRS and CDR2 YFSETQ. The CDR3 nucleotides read TGCGCCAGCAGCCCAGGTCATTATGGCTACACCTTC. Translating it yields CASSPGHYGYTF.

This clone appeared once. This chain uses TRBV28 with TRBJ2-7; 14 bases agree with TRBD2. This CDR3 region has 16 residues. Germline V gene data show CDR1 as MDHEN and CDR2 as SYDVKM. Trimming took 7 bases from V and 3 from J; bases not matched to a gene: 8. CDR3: CASTGTSGRLGYEQYF. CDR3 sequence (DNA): TGTGCCAGCACCGGGACTAGCGGGAGACTAGGCTACGAGCAGTACTTC. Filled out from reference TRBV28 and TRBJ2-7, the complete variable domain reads DVKVTQSSRYLVKRTGEKVFLECVQDMDHENMFWYRQDPGLGLRLIYFSYDVKMKEKGDIPEGYSVSREKKERFSLILESASTNQTSMYLCASTGTSGRLGYEQYFGPGTRLTVT.

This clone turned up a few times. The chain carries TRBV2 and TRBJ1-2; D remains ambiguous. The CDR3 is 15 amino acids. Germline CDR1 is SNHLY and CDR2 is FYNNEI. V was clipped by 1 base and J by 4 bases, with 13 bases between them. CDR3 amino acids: CASSEESELPYGYTF. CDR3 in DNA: TGTGCCAGCAGTGAAGAGTCAGAACTACCCTATGGCTACACCTTC. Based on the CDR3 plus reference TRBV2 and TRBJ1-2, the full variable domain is EPEVTQTPSHQVTQMGQEVILRCVPISNHLYFYWYRQILGQKVEFLVSFYNNEISEKSEIFDDQFSVERPDGSNFTLKIRSTKLEDSAMYFCASSEESELPYGYTFGSGTRLTVV.

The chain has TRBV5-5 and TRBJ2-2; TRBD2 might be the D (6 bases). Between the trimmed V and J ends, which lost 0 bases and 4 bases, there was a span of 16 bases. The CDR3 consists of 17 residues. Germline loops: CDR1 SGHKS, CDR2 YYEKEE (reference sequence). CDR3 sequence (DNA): TGTGCCAGCAGCTTGGCCCGGGCGGCGGGGCTCACCGGGGAGCTGTTTTTT. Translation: CASSLARAAGLTGELFF.

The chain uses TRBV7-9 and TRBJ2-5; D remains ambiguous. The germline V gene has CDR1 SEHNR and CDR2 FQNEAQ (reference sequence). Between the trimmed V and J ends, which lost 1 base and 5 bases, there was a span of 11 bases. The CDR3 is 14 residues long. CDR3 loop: CASSLVPGWETQYF. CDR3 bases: TGTGCCAGCAGCTTAGTCCCAGGATGGGAGACCCAGTACTTC.

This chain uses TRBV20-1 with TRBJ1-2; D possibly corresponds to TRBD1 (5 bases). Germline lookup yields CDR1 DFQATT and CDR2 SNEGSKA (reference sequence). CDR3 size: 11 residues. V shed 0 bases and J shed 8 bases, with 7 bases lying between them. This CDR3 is CSARDGGGYTF. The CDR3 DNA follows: TGCAGTGCTAGAGATGGGGGGGGCTACACCTTC.

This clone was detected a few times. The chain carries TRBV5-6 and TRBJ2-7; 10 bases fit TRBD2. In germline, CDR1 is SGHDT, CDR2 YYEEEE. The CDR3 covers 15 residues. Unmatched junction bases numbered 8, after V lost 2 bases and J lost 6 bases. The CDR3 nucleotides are TGTGCCAGCAGCTTCGGAGCGGGAGGGCCCTCCGAGCAGTACTTC. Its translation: CASSFGAGGPSEQYF. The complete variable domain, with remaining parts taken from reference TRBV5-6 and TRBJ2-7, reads DAGVTQSPTHLIKTRGQQVTLRCSPKSGHDTVSWYQQALGQGPQFIFQYYEEEERQRGNFPDRFSGHQFPNYSSELNVNALLLGDSALYLCASSFGAGGPSEQYFGPGTRLTVT.

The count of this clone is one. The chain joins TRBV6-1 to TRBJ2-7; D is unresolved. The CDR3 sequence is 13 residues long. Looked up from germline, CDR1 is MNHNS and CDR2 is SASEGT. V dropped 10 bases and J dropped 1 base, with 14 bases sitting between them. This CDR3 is CATYLTRSYEQYF. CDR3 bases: TGTGCCACCTACCTGACACGATCCTACGAGCAGTACTTC.

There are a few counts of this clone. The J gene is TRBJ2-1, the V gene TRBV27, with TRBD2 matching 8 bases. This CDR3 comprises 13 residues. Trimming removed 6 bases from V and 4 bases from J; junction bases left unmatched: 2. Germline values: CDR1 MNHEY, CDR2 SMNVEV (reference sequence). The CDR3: CASRASGYNEQFF. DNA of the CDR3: TGTGCCAGCAGGGCTAGCGGGTACAATGAGCAGTTCTTC.

The CDR3 reads CASSPGQGLLQETQYF. The CDR3 DNA reads TGTGCCAGCTCTCCGGGACAGGGGCTCCTCCAAGAGACCCAGTACTTC. V usage is TRBV18 and J usage is TRBJ2-5, with TRBD1 identical over 10 bases. J gave up 1 base and V 6 bases, and 8 bases lay outside the gene matches. CDR1 is KGHSH, CDR2 LQKENI, per germline. The CDR3 sequence is 16 residues long.